The 27 T cell receptor beta chains below were found in one sample sequenced in a study of T cells in Graves' hyperthyroidism and ophthalmopathy. It was RNA transcripts that yielded the amplified TCR beta CDR3 regions. TCR CDR3 underwent first-round RT-PCR with the HTBI primer set. TCRdb passed the multiplex PCR reads through MiXCR, listing each CDR3 protein once. Among 89,000 or so distinct CDR3 sequences, roughly 37% were seen once, and the ten largest hold more than 8.5%. The sequenced sample was peripheral blood or thyroid tissue (not recorded which). The receptors were sampled from a woman aged 25 to 45 with Graves' hyperthyroidism.

This chain links TRBV24-1 with TRBJ1-4, with D tentatively TRBD1 (5 bases). This CDR3 comprises 13 residues. CDR1 is KGHDR and CDR2 is SFDVKD in the germline V gene. Trimming took 4 bases from V and 10 from J, leaving 12 bases between them. CDR3 protein: CATSEGASGKLFF. The CDR3 DNA reads TGTGCCACCAGTGAAGGGGCTAGCGGAAAACTGTTTTTT.

This clonotype has more than one count but fewer than ten. This chain connects TRBV18 to TRBJ2-7; D unclear. This CDR3 region has 15 residues. Trimming removed 0 bases at V and 3 bases at J, with 12 bases between. The germline V gene encodes CDR1 KGHSH and CDR2 LQKENI. DNA of the CDR3: TGTGCCAGCTCACCACCGATCATGGGTGTCTACGAGCAGTACTTC. It specifies CASSPPIMGVYEQYF.

The rearrangement uses TRBV15 and TRBJ1-1; D gene ambiguous. Germline CDR1 LNHNV, CDR2 YYDKDF (reference sequence). Trimming took 3 bases from V and 2 from J, leaving 16 bases between them. This CDR3 has 16 amino acids. The DNA of the CDR3 is TGTGCCACCAGCAGCCAGTCCCGGACGCTTAACACTGAAGCTTTCTTT. Protein product: CATSSQSRTLNTEAFF.

This clonotype was found many times. CDR3 coding DNA: TGTGCCAGCAGCTTGGAATCCCAGGTGACCATATATTTT. Residues: CASSLESQVTIYF. This chain uses TRBV5-6 with TRBJ1-3; D is uncertain. Germline values: CDR1 SGHDT, CDR2 YYEEEE. The V gene lost 0 bases and the J gene lost 10 bases, with 11 bases spanning the gap. This CDR3 spans 13 amino acids.

The CDR3 DNA follows: TGCAGTGCTAGTGGGGCTAGGTCCTACGAGCAGTACTTC. It is translated as CSASGARSYEQYF. V and J are TRBV20-1 and TRBJ2-7; a weak D match, TRBD1 (5 bases). CDR1 DFQATT and CDR2 SNEGSKA come from the germline V gene (reference sequence). The V end lost 3 bases, the J end lost 1 base, and 10 bases lay between the germline ends. The CDR3 loop spans 13 amino acids.

This clonotype appeared many times. V and J are TRBV9 and TRBJ2-7; 9 nucleotides line up with TRBD2. V trimming: 0 bases; J trimming: 6 bases; junction bases outside the gene matches: 4. The CDR3 totals 14 residues. Germline V CDR1 and CDR2: SGDLS, YYNGEE. The CDR3 region has the DNA TGTGCCAGCAGCGTAGGCGGGGGGGCGACCGAGCAGTACTTC. Encoded protein: CASSVGGGATEQYF.

In this sample, this clonotype turned up many times. The rearrangement uses TRBV12-3 or TRBV12-4 and TRBJ2-2; maybe TRBD2 (5 bases). Trimming cost V 4 bases and J 1 base, with 10 bases left between them. CDR3 length: 15 amino acids. CDR3 coding DNA: TGTGCCAGCAGTTCCTGGACTGGGAACACCGGGGAGCTGTTTTTT. Translation gives CASSSWTGNTGELFF.

This clonotype was observed at least ten times. The rearrangement uses TRBV5-1 and TRBJ2-5; D is possibly TRBD1 or TRBD2 (5 bases each). Germline CDR1 is SGHRS and CDR2 is YFSETQ. The CDR3 is 15 amino acids. Trimming stripped 4 bases from V and 0 bases from J, with 13 bases between. CDR3 DNA: TGCGCCAGCAGCCCGCAGGGACCGTACCAAGAGACCCAGTACTTC. Residues: CASSPQGPYQETQYF.

This clonotype was seen ten or more times. The chain links TRBV7-9 to TRBJ1-3; D not certain. The V gene's germline CDR1 is SEHNR and CDR2 FQNEAQ (reference sequence). V lost 4 bases and J lost 4, with 5 bases in between. The CDR3 is made up of 12 amino acids. CDR3: CASSSEGNTIYF. CDR3 in DNA: TGTGCCAGCAGCTCCGAAGGAAACACCATATATTTT.

This clonotype came up many times. This rearrangement joins TRBV5-5 to TRBJ1-3; no definite D call. Germline V gene lookup returns CDR1 SGHKS and CDR2 YYEKEE (reference sequence). V was clipped by 0 bases and J by 4 bases, with 11 bases between them. The CDR3 covers 15 residues. The CDR3 here is CASSLEWTVGNTIYF. The CDR3 DNA follows: TGTGCCAGCAGCTTGGAGTGGACCGTAGGAAACACCATATATTTT.

This clonotype was recorded many times. This chain uses TRBV27 with TRBJ1-1; D ambiguous. Trimming removed 6 bases at V and 1 base at J, with 6 bases between. The CDR3 has 12 residues. CDR1 MNHEY and CDR2 SMNVEV come from the germline V gene (reference sequence). DNA for the CDR3: TGTGCCAGCAGCAGGAGGAACACTGAAGCTTTCTTT. It translates to CASSRRNTEAFF.

Comments on this clonotype: The conserved phenylalanine or tryptophan is not found at the CDR3 terminus, so this likely reflects a read error. The chain employs TRBV20-1 and TRBJ2-5; tentative D call: TRBD1 (6 bases). Trimming pared 4 bases from V and 2 bases from J, leaving 14 bases between. The CDR3 is 14 amino acids. Germline V gene sequence: CDR1 DFQATT, CDR2 SNEGSKA (reference sequence). The CDR3 DNA reads as TGCAGTGCTAACCCAGGGGTTCCACAAGAGACCCAGTACCTC. Amino acid sequence: CSANPGVPQETQYL.

At least ten counts were recorded for this clonotype. The V gene is TRBV6-6, the J gene TRBJ2-2, with D uncertain. V shed 0 bases and J shed 6 bases, with 11 bases lying between them. Germline V gene sequence: CDR1 MNHNY, CDR2 SVGAGI (reference sequence). The CDR3 has 15 residues. CDR3 bases: TGTGCCAGCAGTTACTCGGCCTCGCAGCCCGGGGAGCTGTTTTTT. Amino acids: CASSYSASQPGELFF.

This clonotype appeared many times. The chain joins TRBV2 to TRBJ2-5; tentative D call: TRBD1 (5 bases). The CDR3 extends over 13 amino acids. V was cut by 2 bases and J by 5 bases, with 9 bases left in between. CDR1 is SNHLY and CDR2 is FYNNEI in the germline V gene. In DNA form, the CDR3 reads TGTGCCAGCAGTGAATGGGCAGGGGAGACCCAGTACTTC. Translation gives CASSEWAGETQYF.

This clonotype was observed many times. The rearrangement joins TRBV2 to TRBJ2-7; 10 bases agree with TRBD1. After removal of 3 bases from V and 10 bases from J, the junction contained 9 bases not matched to a gene. Germline-derived CDR1 and CDR2 are SNHLY and FYNNEI. There are 14 residues in the CDR3. The CDR3 DNA reads as TGTGCCAGCAGTGATTTGGACAGGGGGTTAGGCCAGTACTTC. Translating it yields CASSDLDRGLGQYF.

Notes on this clonotype: This may be a read error: a much more frequent sequence differs by one nucleotide. The chain combines TRBV28 with TRBJ2-7; D is tentatively TRBD1 or TRBD2 (5 bases each). Germline CDR1 is MDHEN and CDR2 is SYDVKM. This CDR3 has 15 amino acids. CDR3 region: CASSLMGPLSYGQYF. The CDR3 DNA reads TGTGCCAGCAGTTTGATGGGACCCCTCTCCTACGGGCAGTACTTC.

Only a few counts were recorded for this clonotype. A much larger clone differs from this one at a single base, so this may be a read error. The chain links TRBV20-1 to TRBJ1-1; D gene unclear. Germline V CDR1 and CDR2: DFQATT, SNEGSKA (reference sequence). The CDR3 loop spans 14 amino acids. DNA for the CDR3: TGCAGTACTAGCCCGGGTCCGCTCGACGCTGAAGCTTTCTTT. Protein product: CSTSPGPLDAEAFF.

This clonotype was detected ten times or more. The chain has TRBV29-1 and TRBJ1-6, with a weak D call TRBD1 (6 bases). This CDR3 comprises 13 residues. CDR1 is SQVTM and CDR2 is ANQGSEA in the germline V gene. V was cut by 4 bases and J by 3 bases, with 7 bases left in between. The CDR3 loop is CSVGTDYNSPLHF. As DNA, the CDR3 is TGCAGCGTTGGGACAGACTATAATTCACCCCTCCACTTT.

This clonotype was recorded many times. The chain combines TRBV10-3 with TRBJ2-5; D remains unclear. The ends were cut back, 3 bases at V and 3 bases at J, with 8 bases in the middle. There are 13 residues in the CDR3. CDR1 ENHRY and CDR2 SYGVKD come from the germline V gene. CDR3 region: CAISENQKETQYF. The DNA of the CDR3 is TGTGCCATCAGTGAAAACCAGAAAGAGACCCAGTACTTC.

The chain is built from TRBV9 and TRBJ2-7; 11 bases align to TRBD1. Germline lookup yields CDR1 SGDLS and CDR2 YYNGEE. The CDR3 runs 14 residues. V shed 3 bases, J shed 5 bases, and the junction held 4 bases outside the gene matches. The CDR3 spells CASSERTGGHEQYF. The CDR3 DNA is TGTGCCAGCAGCGAGAGGACAGGGGGCCACGAGCAGTACTTC.

The chain combines TRBV7-3 with TRBJ1-5, with 9 bases matching TRBD1. The V segment lost 5 bases and the J segment 5 bases; nucleotides outside the gene matches: 7. The CDR3 has 15 amino acids. CDR1 is SGHTA, CDR2 FQGTGA, per germline. In DNA form, the CDR3 reads TGTGCCAGCAGCCGCCGGGGACAGGGTGATCAGCCCCAGCATTTT. It is translated as CASSRRGQGDQPQHF.

This clonotype occurred many times. This sequence joins TRBV7-6 and TRBJ1-3, with D possibly matching TRBD1 (5 bases). The CDR3 contains 14 residues. Trimming shortened V by 3 bases and J by 2 bases, and 8 bases separated the two germline ends. Germline V lookup: CDR1 SGHVS, CDR2 FNYEAQ. The CDR3 loop reads CASSFAGTGNTIYF. CDR3 bases: TGTGCCAGCAGCTTTGCAGGGACTGGAAACACCATATATTTT. Complete variable domain (other parts from reference TRBV7-6 and TRBJ1-3): GAGVSQSPRYKVTKRGQDVALRCDPISGHVSLYWYRQALGQGPEFLTYFNYEAQQDKSGLPNDRFSAERPEGSISTLTIQRTEQRDSAMYRCASSFAGTGNTIYFGEGSWLTVV.

J is TRBJ1-2 and V is TRBV6-6; 10 bases are shared with TRBD1. The J segment lost 6 bases and the V segment lost 6 bases, leaving 7 bases of the junction unmatched. Germline CDR1 reads MNHNY; CDR2 reads SVGAGI (reference sequence). This CDR3 is built from 14 residues. The CDR3 reads CASRTGQGIDGYTF. The DNA for the CDR3 is TGTGCCAGCAGAACGGGACAGGGGATTGATGGCTACACCTTC.

For this clonotype: A much larger clone sits a single nucleotide away, making a read error possible. V is TRBV7-2 and J is TRBJ2-3; D possibly corresponds to TRBD1 (6 bases). Per germline, CDR1 SGHTA and CDR2 FQGNSA. The CDR3 consists of 11 residues. CDR3 bases: TGTGCCAGCAGTCCGACAGGTACGCAGTATTTT. This codes for CASSPTGTQYF. The entire variable domain, with the rest obtained from reference TRBV7-2 and TRBJ2-3, is as follows: GAGVSQSPSNKVTEKGKDVELRCDPISGHTALYWYRQSLGQGLEFLIYFQGNSAPDKSGLPSDRFSAERTGGSVSTLTIQRTQQEDSAVYLCASSPTGTQYFGPGTRLTVL.

This clonotype has a count of ten or more. The rearrangement joins TRBV4-1 to TRBJ2-2; 11 nucleotides agree with TRBD2. The CDR3 has 16 residues. V shed 1 base and J 7 bases; nucleotides not matched to a gene: 5. Germline lookup yields CDR1 MGHRA and CDR2 YSYEKL. CDR3 amino acids: CASSQGRLAGGGELFF. CDR3 DNA sequence: TGCGCCAGCAGCCAAGGAAGGCTAGCGGGAGGCGGGGAGCTGTTTTTT.

In the case of this clonotype: A much larger clone is a single base away; this may be a read error. The conserved phenylalanine or tryptophan normally closing the CDR3 is absent here, so this likely arose from a read error. This chain links TRBV7-9 with TRBJ2-7; possible D gene TRBD1, 6 bases. V lost 5 bases to trimming and J lost 1 base, with 18 bases between them. The CDR3 runs to 16 residues. In germline, CDR1 is SEHNR, CDR2 FQNEAQ (reference sequence). The CDR3 coding sequence is TGTGCCAGCAGCCAAGGCCGACAGGCCCTTTCCTACGAGCAGTACCTC. This sequence encodes CASSQGRQALSYEQYL.

This clonotype was seen at least ten times. The rearrangement joins TRBV2 to TRBJ2-7; D remains ambiguous. The CDR3 spans 12 residues. Germline V lookup: CDR1 SNHLY, CDR2 FYNNEI. V lost 4 bases to trimming and J lost 2 bases, with 6 bases between them. The CDR3 reads CASSGQPYEQYF. The CDR3, as DNA: TGTGCCAGCAGTGGACAACCCTACGAGCAGTACTTC.